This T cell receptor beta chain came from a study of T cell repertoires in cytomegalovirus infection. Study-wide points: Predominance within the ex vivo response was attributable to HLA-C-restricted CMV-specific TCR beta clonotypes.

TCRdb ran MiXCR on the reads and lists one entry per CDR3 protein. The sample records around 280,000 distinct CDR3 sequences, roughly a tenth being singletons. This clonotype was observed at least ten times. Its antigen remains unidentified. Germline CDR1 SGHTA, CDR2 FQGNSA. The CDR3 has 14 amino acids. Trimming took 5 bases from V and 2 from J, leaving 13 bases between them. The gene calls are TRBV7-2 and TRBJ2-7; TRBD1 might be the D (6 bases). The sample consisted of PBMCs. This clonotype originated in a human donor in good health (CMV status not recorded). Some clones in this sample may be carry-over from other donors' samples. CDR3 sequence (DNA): TGTGCCAGCAGCCAAGGGGGTAGGGCCTACGAGCAGTACTTC. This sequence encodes CASSQGGRAYEQYF. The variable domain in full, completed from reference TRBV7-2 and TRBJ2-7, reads GAGVSQSPSNKVTEKGKDVELRCDPISGHTALYWYRQSLGQGLEFLIYFQGNSAPDKSGLPSDRFSAERTGGSVSTLTIQRTQQEDSAVYLCASSQGGRAYEQYFGPGTRLTVT.